The T cell receptor beta chain under discussion was sequenced for a study of metastatic and nonmetastatic thyroid tumors. Study as a whole: Both malignant and benign thyroid patients supplied peripheral blood and tumor or nodule tissue samples, across which the repertoires of these patients were then compared.

There are 15 residues in the CDR3. The V segment lost 4 bases and the J segment 5 bases; nucleotides outside the gene matches: 7. Germline V gene lookup returns CDR1 MGHRA and CDR2 YSYEKL. On this clone: The antigen remains unidentified.

Prior to thyroid surgery, none of the patients had received any treatment. Notes on the study in general: TCR beta diversity was reportedly significantly higher in malignant thyroid tumors than benign nodules, in blood and tumor.

Authors' analysis steps: Across clinicopathological groups, CDR3 differences served as the basis for building a distant-metastasis classifier for papillary thyroid cancer. TCRdb called clones again from the PCR reads with MiXCR. TCRdb assigned the V and J calls; the authors' analysis was not used. The sample holds around 15,000 clones, about 20% seen once. The chain recombines TRBV4-1 with TRBJ2-2; the match to TRBD1 covers 7 bases. Sequencing was done on a sample of blood. This TCR came from a female donor with papillary thyroid cancer or a benign thyroid nodule (not recorded which). Some clones in this sample may be carry-over from other donors' samples. This chain's CDR3 is CASSLDRVITGELFF. The CDR3 DNA reads TGCGCCAGCAGCCTCGACAGGGTTATTACCGGGGAGCTGTTTTTT.